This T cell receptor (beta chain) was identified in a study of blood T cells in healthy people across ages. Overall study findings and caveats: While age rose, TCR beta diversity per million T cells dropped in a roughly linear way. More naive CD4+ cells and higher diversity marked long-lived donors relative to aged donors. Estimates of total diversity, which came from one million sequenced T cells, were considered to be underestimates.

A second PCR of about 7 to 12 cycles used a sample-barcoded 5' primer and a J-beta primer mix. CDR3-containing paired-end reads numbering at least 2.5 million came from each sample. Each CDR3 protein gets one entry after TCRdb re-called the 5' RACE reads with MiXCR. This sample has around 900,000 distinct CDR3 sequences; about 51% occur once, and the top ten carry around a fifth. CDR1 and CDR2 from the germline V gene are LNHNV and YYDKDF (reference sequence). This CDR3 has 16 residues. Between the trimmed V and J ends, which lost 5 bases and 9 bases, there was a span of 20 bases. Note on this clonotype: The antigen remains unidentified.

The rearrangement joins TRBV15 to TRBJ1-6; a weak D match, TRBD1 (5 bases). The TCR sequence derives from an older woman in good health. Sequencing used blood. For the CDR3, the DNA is TGTGCCACCAGCCCACGGGTGGGGGACGAAGTTTCACCCCTCCACTTT. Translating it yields CATSPRVGDEVSPLHF.